This T cell receptor beta chain emerged from a study of T cell responses to AZD1222 COVID-19 vaccine. Repertoires were generated with immunoSEQ multiplex PCR, while TCRdb's copy carries only in-frame clones and drops some. This table has roughly 50,000 clones, roughly 90% appearing once. CDR3 length: 16 residues. The V gene is TRBV21-1, the J gene TRBJ2-5; the table's TRBD1 call for D was not verified on the DNA. TRBV21-1 is deemed a pseudogene. This sequence originates from an adult in good health. The sample consisted of peripheral blood, taken on day 0 of AZD1222 vaccination. The CDR3 region has the DNA TGTGCCAGCAGCAAGGGGCCCGAGACCGAACAAGAGACCCAGTACTTC. It yields the protein CASSKGPETEQETQYF.